These 32 T cell receptor beta chains were sequenced from one sample in a study of T-cell reconstitution after alpha-beta-depleted transplantation in children. Unique molecular identifiers were used in preparing the TCRbeta library. TCRdb recomputed calls from the PCR reads with MiXCR, one row per CDR3 protein. The sample records under 750,000 distinct CDR3 sequences, more than 20% being singletons. The sample here was PBMCs, mostly from graft donor cells, taken 360 days after TCRalphabeta/CD19-depleted stem cell transplant. The receptors were sampled from a boy in the first two years of life who had a stem cell transplant for acute myeloid leukemia, so the T cells may come from the graft donor.

V and J are TRBV10-3 and TRBJ1-1, with a weak D call TRBD1 (5 bases). The CDR3 loop spans 14 amino acids. With 2 bases removed from V and 4 bases from J, the gap between germline ends came to 11 bases. Per the germline V gene, CDR1 is ENHRY and CDR2 is SYGVKD. The CDR3, as DNA: TGTGCCATCAGTGAGGGGGCACTAGCCACTGAAGCTTTCTTT. Amino acids: CAISEGALATEAFF.

The table lists this clonotype with many counts. This chain links TRBV20-1 with TRBJ1-4; D may be TRBD1 (5 bases). This CDR3 is 15 amino acids long. Germline V gene sequence: CDR1 DFQATT, CDR2 SNEGSKA (reference sequence). V was trimmed by 3 bases and J by 5 bases, leaving 16 bases between them. For the CDR3, the DNA is TGCAGTGCTAGGGAGGGGACCCGCCGGAATGAAAAACTGTTTTTT. Translated, it gives CSAREGTRRNEKLFF.

This chain links TRBV18 with TRBJ2-6; D uncertain. V shed 1 base and J shed 0 bases, with 10 bases lying between them. The CDR3 is made up of 17 amino acids. In germline, CDR1 is KGHSH, CDR2 LQKENI. CDR3 bases: TGTGCCAGCTCACCACAGGGCCCCTTCTCTGGGGCCAACGTCCTGACTTTC. Its translation is CASSPQGPFSGANVLTF.

This clonotype was counted between two and nine times. The rearrangement joins TRBV10-3 to TRBJ2-3; 7 bases match TRBD1. The germline V gene has CDR1 ENHRY and CDR2 SYGVKD. The junction had 9 bases not matched to a gene; V was cut back by 6 bases and J by 3 bases. This CDR3 has 15 amino acids. CDR3 region: CAIREDRVATDTQYF. For the CDR3, the DNA is TGTGCCATCAGGGAAGACAGGGTCGCGACAGATACGCAGTATTTT.

This clonotype was recorded at least ten times. The chain links TRBV5-1 to TRBJ2-1; 10 bases align to TRBD1. The germline CDR1 and CDR2 sequences are SGHRS and YFSETQ. The CDR3 sequence is 15 residues long. V lost 2 bases to trimming and J lost 3 bases; unmatched junction nucleotides: 2. The CDR3 sequence is CASSLGQGVYNEQFF. The CDR3 DNA is TGCGCCAGCAGCTTAGGACAGGGGGTCTACAATGAGCAGTTCTTC.

In this sample, this clonotype turned up a few times. The CDR3 nucleotides read TGTGCCAGCAGAAGCACAAGGGACGGCCTCAATGAGCAGTTCTTC. Translation: CASRSTRDGLNEQFF. The rearrangement uses TRBV3-1 and TRBJ2-1, with D perhaps matching TRBD1 or TRBD2 (5 bases each). Germline loops: CDR1 LGHDT, CDR2 YNNKEL (reference sequence). The CDR3 has 15 amino acids. V dropped 6 bases and J dropped 6 bases, with 18 bases sitting between them.

Only a few counts were recorded for this clonotype. The chain employs TRBV20-1 and TRBJ2-5; D unresolved. Germline V gives CDR1 DFQATT, CDR2 SNEGSKA (reference sequence). CDR3 length equals 14 residues. Deletions cut 2 bases from V and 0 bases from J, with 10 bases between. CDR3 nucleotides: TGCAGTGCTAGATGGCAGGAGTACCAAGAGACCCAGTACTTC. Amino acids: CSARWQEYQETQYF.

The chain recombines TRBV29-1 with TRBJ1-5; 10 bases are shared with TRBD1. The CDR3 covers 14 residues. V lost 4 bases, J lost 4 bases, and 4 bases stayed unmatched. Looked up from germline, CDR1 is SQVTM and CDR2 is ANQGSEA. CDR3: CSVADRGVNQPQHF. The CDR3 region has the DNA TGCAGCGTTGCGGACAGGGGGGTTAATCAGCCCCAGCATTTT.

This clonotype was counted between two and nine times. The chain recombines TRBV5-5 with TRBJ2-7; tentatively, D is TRBD1 (6 bases). The V gene's germline CDR1 is SGHKS and CDR2 YYEKEE (reference sequence). V was pared by 4 bases and J by 1 base, with 9 bases between. CDR3 length: 13 residues. CDR3 residues: CASSTDSSYEQYV. CDR3 bases: TGTGCCAGCAGCACGGACAGTTCCTACGAGCAGTACGTC.

J is TRBJ2-7 and V is TRBV4-2, with 11 bases identical to TRBD2. The CDR3 contains 16 residues. Germline V gene lookup returns CDR1 LGHNA and CDR2 YNFKEQ. V was pared by 4 bases and J by 4 bases, with 9 bases of the junction left unmatched. Here the CDR3 reads CASSPGISGGVYEQYV. The CDR3 nucleotides are TGTGCCAGCAGCCCTGGGATTAGCGGGGGGGTGTACGAGCAGTACGTC.

The chain employs TRBV29-1 and TRBJ2-3; unclear D gene. With 1 base removed from V and 2 bases from J, the gap between germline ends came to 13 bases. The CDR3 is made up of 15 amino acids. Germline V gene sequence: CDR1 SQVTM, CDR2 ANQGSEA. CDR3 region: CSVEGIHLVTDTQYF. CDR3 nucleotide sequence: TGCAGCGTTGAAGGGATACACCTAGTCACAGATACGCAGTATTTT.

V and J are TRBV20-1 and TRBJ1-1; D not resolved. The CDR3 extends over 13 amino acids. Germline CDR1 DFQATT, CDR2 SNEGSKA (reference sequence). V lost 2 bases to trimming and J lost 3 bases, with 10 bases between them. CDR3 nucleotide sequence: TGCAGTGCTAGACATAATCCCGACACTGAAGCTTTCTTT. As protein: CSARHNPDTEAFF.

This clonotype was seen a handful of times. This rearrangement joins TRBV5-1 to TRBJ2-3, with 11 bases fitting TRBD1. The germline V gene encodes CDR1 SGHRS and CDR2 YFSETQ. V trimming: 4 bases; J trimming: 5 bases; junction bases outside the gene matches: 3. CDR3 length: 14 amino acids. This CDR3 is CASSGQGARDTQYF. The CDR3 DNA is TGCGCCAGCAGCGGACAGGGGGCCAGAGATACGCAGTATTTT. Using reference TRBV5-1 and TRBJ2-3 for the parts outside the CDR3, the full variable domain is KAGVTQTPRYLIKTRGQQVTLSCSPISGHRSVSWYQQTPGQGLQFLFEYFSETQRNKGNFPGRFSGRQFSNSRSEMNVSTLELGDSALYLCASSGQGARDTQYFGPGTRLTVL.

This clonotype was picked up a small number of times. The chain carries TRBV20-1 and TRBJ2-5; 8 bases agree with TRBD2. CDR3 length equals 13 residues. Germline CDR1 reads DFQATT; CDR2 reads SNEGSKA (reference sequence). With 5 bases clipped from V and 4 bases from J, the junction kept 6 bases outside the gene matches. CDR3 residues: CSASWTSSETQYF. The CDR3 DNA reads as TGCAGTGCTTCCTGGACTAGCTCAGAGACCCAGTACTTC.

This clonotype showed up just a few times. The V call is TRBV6-5, the J call TRBJ2-1, with D uncertain. With 4 bases removed from V and 10 bases from J, the gap between germline ends came to 17 bases. Germline V gene sequence: CDR1 MNHEY, CDR2 SVGAGI. This CDR3 region has 14 residues. The CDR3, as DNA: TGTGCCAGCAGTTGGGGATGGGGTGAGGCCGAGCAGTTCTTC. Encoded protein: CASSWGWGEAEQFF.

CDR3 in DNA: TGCGCCAGCAGCCAACAGCCGGGACTAGCGGGGAGCACAGATACGCAGTATTTT. Amino acids: CASSQQPGLAGSTDTQYF. The J gene is TRBJ2-3, the V gene TRBV4-3, with 13 bases matching TRBD2. The CDR3 totals 18 residues. The J segment lost 0 bases and the V segment lost 2 bases, leaving 5 bases of the junction unmatched. Germline-derived CDR1 and CDR2 are LGHNA and YSLEER.

This clonotype appeared a few times. V and J are TRBV6-4 and TRBJ2-1; D may be TRBD2 (7 bases). Deletions cut 3 bases from V and 6 bases from J, with 12 bases between. This CDR3 has 14 residues. CDR1 MRHNA and CDR2 SNTAGT come from the germline V gene. The CDR3 protein is CASSEGGLGNEQFF. CDR3 nucleotide sequence: TGTGCCAGCAGTGAGGGGGGGCTAGGCAATGAGCAGTTCTTC.

The rearrangement joins TRBV20-1 to TRBJ2-2; D is perhaps TRBD2 (6 bases). In germline, CDR1 is DFQATT, CDR2 SNEGSKA (reference sequence). The length of the CDR3 is 14 residues. V was shortened by 6 bases and J by 5 bases, with 16 bases between the two germline ends. DNA for the CDR3: TGCAGTGCCTTTGGGCGGGGCTTAACCGGGGAGCTGTTTTTT. This codes for CSAFGRGLTGELFF.

This clonotype has only a few counts. This chain links TRBV25-1 with TRBJ1-2; D remains ambiguous. Germline V CDR1 and CDR2: MGHDK, SYGVNS. V lost 3 bases and J 6 bases, leaving 11 bases between the germline ends. The CDR3 runs to 13 residues. CDR3: CASSDRRKDGYTF. For the CDR3, the DNA is TGTGCCAGCAGTGACAGACGAAAGGATGGCTACACCTTC.

This clonotype has a count of ten or more. The chain carries TRBV10-3 and TRBJ2-3, with 10 bases fitting TRBD1. CDR3 size: 14 residues. The V gene end was trimmed by 10 bases and the J gene end by 1 base; junction bases not matched to a gene: 5. Germline lookup yields CDR1 ENHRY and CDR2 SYGVKD. The CDR3 loop reads CASKGTGGTDTQYF. In nucleotides, the CDR3 is TGTGCCAGCAAAGGGACAGGGGGCACAGATACGCAGTATTTT.

The chain carries TRBV2 and TRBJ2-5, with D possibly being TRBD2 (6 bases). V shed 2 bases and J shed 2 bases, with 21 bases lying between them. Germline V gene sequence: CDR1 SNHLY, CDR2 FYNNEI. This CDR3 is built from 18 residues. The CDR3 coding sequence is TGTGCCAGCAGTGAAAGGTCCCAGGCTAGCGTATTACAAGAGACCCAGTACTTC. Its translation is CASSERSQASVLQETQYF.

This clonotype showed up just a few times. J is TRBJ2-3 and V is TRBV12-3 or TRBV12-4, with D possibly matching TRBD1 (6 bases). CDR3 size: 15 residues. Trimming cost V 7 bases and J 3 bases, with 17 bases left between them. As DNA, the CDR3 is TGTGCCAGCACCGTACAGGGCCTGGAGACAGATACGCAGTATTTT. Residues: CASTVQGLETDTQYF.

V is TRBV6-5 and J is TRBJ2-3; 7 bases agree with TRBD1. Germline lookup yields CDR1 MNHEY and CDR2 SVGAGI. The CDR3 runs to 12 residues. With 8 bases clipped from V and 8 bases from J, the junction kept 7 bases outside the gene matches. Here the CDR3 DNA reads TGTGCCAGCGGAGACAGGGCAGGTACGCAGTATTTT. This codes for CASGDRAGTQYF.

This sequence joins TRBV15 and TRBJ2-7; tentatively, D is TRBD1 (5 bases). CDR3 length: 13 amino acids. CDR1 and CDR2 (germline): LNHNV, YYDKDF (reference sequence). Trimming removed 1 base from V and 5 bases from J, with 9 bases in between. CDR3 bases: TGTGCCACCAGCAGAGTCGCAGGGCACGAGCAGTACGTC. Protein: CATSRVAGHEQYV.

The gene calls are TRBV21-1 and TRBJ1-3. TRBV21-1 has pseudogene status. The CDR3 totals 12 residues. The CDR3 loop reads CASQRQGNTIYF. The CDR3 DNA is TGTGCCAGCCAGCGGCAGGGAAACACCATATATTTT.

The genes are TRBV7-6 and TRBJ2-2; 8 bases line up with TRBD2. This CDR3 is 15 amino acids long. Germline CDR1 is SGHVS and CDR2 is FNYEAQ. J gave up 10 bases and V 5 bases, and 12 bases lay outside the gene matches. Here the CDR3 DNA reads TGTGCCAGCAGCGAAGTGGGGGGACTAGTTGAGGAGCTGTTTTTT. Protein: CASSEVGGLVEELFF.

This clonotype was seen ten or more times. The chain joins TRBV11-3 to TRBJ2-2; the match to TRBD1 covers 10 bases. With V trimmed by 4 bases and J by 5 bases, 22 bases remained unmatched. Germline CDR1 and CDR2: SGHNT and YENEEA. The CDR3 has 21 amino acids. DNA of the CDR3: TGTGCCAGCAGCTCTTATCCGACCAGATCAGGGACAGGGGTATCAACCGGGGAGCTGTTTTTT. Translating it yields CASSSYPTRSGTGVSTGELFF.

This chain joins TRBV5-1 and TRBJ1-1; 7 nucleotides line up with TRBD1. This CDR3 spans 18 amino acids. The germline V gene encodes CDR1 SGHRS and CDR2 YFSETQ. The junction had 11 bases not matched to a gene; V was cut back by 0 bases and J by 0 bases. The CDR3 region is CASSLGDSGQRLNTEAFF. CDR3 DNA sequence: TGCGCCAGCAGCTTGGGGGATTCGGGACAGAGATTGAACACTGAAGCTTTCTTT.

V usage is TRBV7-9 and J usage is TRBJ1-1; D is perhaps TRBD1 (6 bases). This CDR3 spans 14 amino acids. The germline gives CDR1 SEHNR, CDR2 FQNEAQ (reference sequence). V was trimmed by 4 bases and J by 4 bases, leaving 13 bases between them. The CDR3 sequence is CASSSSQGFTEAFF. In DNA, the CDR3 is TGTGCCAGCAGCTCGAGTCAGGGGTTCACTGAAGCTTTCTTT.

This clonotype occurred a few times. An end of the junction does not agree with germline; a read error may underlie this. CDR3 protein: CSAGDRALYF. In nucleotides, the CDR3 is TGCAGTGCTGGGGACAGGGCGCTCTACTTC. The rearrangement links TRBV20-1 to TRBJ1-2, with 9 bases fitting TRBD1. The CDR3 length is 10 residues. CDR1 and CDR2 from the germline V gene are DFQATT and SNEGSKA (reference sequence).

This rearrangement joins TRBV5-1 to TRBJ2-5; maybe TRBD1 (6 bases). CDR3 length equals 13 residues. Looked up from germline, CDR1 is SGHRS and CDR2 is YFSETQ. Trimming took off 4 bases at V and 2 bases at J, with 9 bases between the two ends. This CDR3 is CASSAGQQETQYF. DNA for the CDR3: TGCGCCAGCAGCGCAGGACAGCAAGAGACCCAGTACTTC.

The sample holds a few counts of this clonotype. The gene calls are TRBV20-1 and TRBJ1-6; 11 bases are a match to TRBD1. The CDR3 runs to 16 residues. Germline CDR1 DFQATT, CDR2 SNEGSKA (reference sequence). V lost 0 bases and J lost 7; bases outside the gene matches: 5. The CDR3 DNA is TGCAGTGCTAGAGAAGGGACAGGGGGGAAGAATTCACCCCTCCACTTT. As protein: CSAREGTGGKNSPLHF.